Shown below are 22 T cell receptor beta chains from a single sample sequenced in a study of somatic mutations in cytotoxic T cells in rheumatoid arthritis. Some clones are missing from TCRdb's copy, which holds only in-frame ones; the method was immunoSEQ multiplex PCR. The sample contains under 11,000 clones, over 75% of which appear only once. Sequenced sample: CD8+ T cells sorted from blood. These receptors all come from a man between 45 and 60 years old in good health.

The J gene is TRBJ2-1, the V gene TRBV9; 8 bases match TRBD1. CDR1 is SGDLS and CDR2 is YYNGEE in the germline V gene. The V gene end was trimmed by 3 bases and the J gene end by 0 bases; junction bases not matched to a gene: 5. The CDR3 is 16 amino acids. The CDR3 DNA sequence: TGTGCCAGCAGCGGTACAGGGGGAGACTCCTACAATGAGCAGTTCTTC. It translates to CASSGTGGDSYNEQFF. Using reference TRBV9 and TRBJ2-1 for the parts outside the CDR3, the full variable domain is DSGVTQTPKHLITATGQRVTLRCSPRSGDLSVYWYQQSLDQGLQFLIQYYNGEERAKGNILERFSAQQFPDLHSELNLSSLELGDSALYFCASSGTGGDSYNEQFFGPGTRLTVL.

By proportion, this clone is medium-sized (0.01 to 0.1%). CDR3 in DNA: TGTGCCAGCAGCCCAGCCCTAAGGGAGGGCTACACCTTC. This gives the protein CASSPALREGYTF. This sequence joins TRBV7-2 and TRBJ1-2, with unresolved D. Trimming took off 5 bases at V and 8 bases at J, with 15 bases between the two ends. CDR3 length: 13 residues. Germline V gene data show CDR1 as SGHTA and CDR2 as FQGNSA.

This chain links TRBV5-1 with TRBJ2-7; D unclear. Germline values: CDR1 SGHRS, CDR2 YFSETQ. Trimming removed 4 bases at V and 6 bases at J, with 20 bases between. There are 15 residues in the CDR3. CDR3 bases: TGCGCCAGCAGCCCCTTAATCGGCAGCCCGGGCGAGCAGTACTTC. The encoded protein is CASSPLIGSPGEQYF.

This chain uses TRBV7-9 with TRBJ2-7, with TRBD2 matching over 10 bases. Per the germline V gene, CDR1 is SEHNR and CDR2 is FQNEAQ (reference sequence). V trimming: 4 bases; J trimming: 0 bases; junction bases outside the gene matches: 3. The CDR3 loop spans 15 amino acids. The CDR3 reads CASSSIAGGSYEQYF. Here the CDR3 DNA reads TGTGCCAGCAGCTCAATAGCGGGAGGCTCCTACGAGCAGTACTTC.

This clone was counted between two and nine times. The rearrangement uses TRBV19 and TRBJ1-3, with 7 nucleotides matching TRBD1. From germline, CDR1 is LNHDA and CDR2 SQIVND (reference sequence). V shed 4 bases and J 3 bases; nucleotides not matched to a gene: 12. The CDR3 runs 17 residues. DNA for the CDR3: TGTGCCAGTAGTACCTCGGACAGGATCGTTGATGGAAACACCATATATTTT. It is translated as CASSTSDRIVDGNTIYF.

The genes are TRBV5-4 and TRBJ2-3; 9 positions agree with TRBD2. V lost 4 bases to trimming and J lost 2 bases; unmatched junction nucleotides: 8. This CDR3 has 16 amino acids. Looked up from germline, CDR1 is SGHNT and CDR2 is YYREEE (reference sequence). The CDR3 spells CASSPGTSRSTDTQYF. In DNA, the CDR3 is TGTGCCAGCAGCCCCGGGACTAGCAGATCCACAGATACGCAGTATTTT.

V is TRBV25-1 and J is TRBJ2-7, with a tentative D call TRBD1 (7 bases). CDR1 MGHDK and CDR2 SYGVNS come from the germline V gene. Trimming pared 8 bases from V and 2 bases from J, leaving 16 bases between. The CDR3 sequence is 14 residues long. The CDR3 protein is CASGRDSDTYEQYF. The CDR3 coding sequence is TGTGCCAGCGGGCGGGACAGCGATACCTACGAGCAGTACTTC.

The chain links TRBV18 to TRBJ2-7, with D perhaps TRBD2 (5 bases). V lost 0 bases and J lost 2, with 5 bases in between. Germline CDR1 is KGHSH and CDR2 is LQKENI. The CDR3 contains 13 residues. CDR3 loop: CASSPPTTYEQYF. In DNA, the CDR3 is TGTGCCAGCTCACCACCGACTACCTACGAGCAGTACTTC.

The V gene is TRBV9, the J gene TRBJ2-5; 9 bases fit TRBD2. The CDR3 runs to 15 residues. The germline V gene has CDR1 SGDLS and CDR2 YYNGEE. V dropped 1 base and J dropped 3; count of bases not matched to a gene: 4. CDR3 nucleotide sequence: TGTGCCAGCAGCGTATTACCTAGCGGGAAAGAGACCCAGTACTTC. Protein product: CASSVLPSGKETQYF. Combining the CDR3 with reference TRBV9 and TRBJ2-5 gives the whole variable domain DSGVTQTPKHLITATGQRVTLRCSPRSGDLSVYWYQQSLDQGLQFLIQYYNGEERAKGNILERFSAQQFPDLHSELNLSSLELGDSALYFCASSVLPSGKETQYFGPGTRLLVL.

This CDR3 is CASSQARGQAGNEQFF. DNA of the CDR3: TGCGCCAGCAGCCAAGCCCGAGGACAGGCGGGGAATGAGCAGTTCTTC. The chain uses TRBV4-3 and TRBJ2-1, with D perhaps matching TRBD1 (7 bases). CDR1 is LGHNA and CDR2 is YSLEER in the germline V gene. The CDR3 runs 16 residues. Trimming took off 1 base at V and 7 bases at J, with 17 bases between the two ends.

The chain uses TRBV5-1 and TRBJ2-7; a weak D match, TRBD2 (6 bases). Germline assignment: CDR1 SGHRS and CDR2 YFSETQ. Trimming pared 2 bases from V and 2 bases from J, leaving 8 bases between. This CDR3 has 13 amino acids. The CDR3 coding sequence is TGCGCCAGCAGCTTCGGCGGGACCTACGAGCAGTACTTC. Translating gives CASSFGGTYEQYF.

The rearrangement links TRBV6-4 to TRBJ1-4; D perhaps matches TRBD1 (5 bases). This CDR3 is 14 amino acids long. V was pared by 3 bases and J by 7 bases, with 12 bases between. Germline CDR1 MRHNA, CDR2 SNTAGT. The CDR3 region has the DNA TGTGCCAGCAGTGAAGGGCAGGGCAGTGAAAAACTGTTTTTT. Translation: CASSEGQGSEKLFF.

The gene calls are TRBV27 and TRBJ1-2; D is perhaps TRBD1 (5 bases). This CDR3 spans 11 amino acids. The ends were cut back, 4 bases at V and 6 bases at J, with 6 bases in the middle. Germline-derived CDR1 and CDR2 are MNHEY and SMNVEV (reference sequence). The CDR3 sequence is CASSSGNGYTF. CDR3 coding DNA: TGTGCCAGCAGTTCAGGGAATGGCTACACCTTC.

The chain couples TRBV27 to TRBJ1-6, with 8 nucleotides matching TRBD1. This CDR3 spans 16 amino acids. V shed 4 bases and J 7 bases; nucleotides not matched to a gene: 9. Germline assignment: CDR1 MNHEY and CDR2 SMNVEV (reference sequence). CDR3 protein: CASSSIRQGQNSPLHF. The CDR3 bases are TGTGCCAGCAGTTCTATTAGACAGGGGCAGAATTCACCCCTCCACTTT.

The gene calls are TRBV28 and TRBJ2-3; 13 positions match TRBD2. This CDR3 has 16 amino acids. CDR1 is MDHEN and CDR2 is SYDVKM in the germline V gene. V dropped 6 bases and J dropped 5; count of bases not matched to a gene: 8. CDR3: CASRGLAGERIDTQYF. Written as DNA, the CDR3 is TGTGCCAGCAGAGGACTAGCGGGAGAACGGATAGATACGCAGTATTTT.

The chain carries TRBV10-3 and TRBJ2-7; 11 bases line up with TRBD2. Trimming cost V 10 bases and J 5 bases; bases outside gene matches: 16. Germline V gives CDR1 ENHRY, CDR2 SYGVKD. The CDR3 has 16 residues. CDR3 nucleotides: TGTGCCACCTGGGGACTAGCGGAGTCCCATCCGGACGAGCAGTACTTC. Translating gives CATWGLAESHPDEQYF.

The J gene is TRBJ2-7, the V gene TRBV27; possibly TRBD2 for D (7 bases). Germline V gene lookup returns CDR1 MNHEY and CDR2 SMNVEV (reference sequence). V lost 3 bases, J lost 3 bases, and 9 bases lay in between. CDR3 length equals 13 residues. The CDR3 here is CASSFGGLYEQYF. The CDR3 DNA sequence: TGTGCCAGCAGTTTCGGGGGGCTCTACGAGCAGTACTTC.

The chain couples TRBV13 to TRBJ2-7; 11 bases fit TRBD2. Germline loops: CDR1 PRHDT, CDR2 FYEKMQ (reference sequence). This CDR3 is built from 14 residues. J was trimmed by 3 bases and V by 5 bases; bases with no gene match: 3. For the CDR3, the DNA is TGTGCCAGCAGCACCGGGACTAGCGGCTACGAGCAGTACTTC. Its protein is CASSTGTSGYEQYF.

The rearrangement links TRBV5-8 to TRBJ2-2; 9 bases are shared with TRBD1. The CDR3 loop spans 16 amino acids. CDR1 is SGHTS and CDR2 is YDEGEE in the germline V gene. The ends lost 4 bases at V and 5 bases at J; junction bases unmatched: 9. The CDR3 DNA follows: TGTGCCAGCAGCGCTGACAGGGGGATTTGGACCGGGGAGCTGTTTTTT. Encoded protein: CASSADRGIWTGELFF.

This chain links TRBV11-2 with TRBJ2-1; D possibly corresponds to TRBD2 (5 bases). Per germline, CDR1 SGHAT and CDR2 FQNNGV. The CDR3 has 16 residues. Trimming stripped 1 base from V and 7 bases from J, with 17 bases between. In DNA form, the CDR3 reads TGTGCCAGCAGCTTAGGTCGGGGTAGAGTTTGGAATGAGCAGTTCTTC. The encoded protein is CASSLGRGRVWNEQFF.

This clone was counted a few times. The chain recombines TRBV6-5 with TRBJ2-2; TRBD2 matches at 14 bases. CDR3 size: 15 residues. V was pared by 8 bases and J by 5 bases, with 4 bases of the junction left unmatched. Germline lookup yields CDR1 MNHEY and CDR2 SVGAGI. The CDR3 sequence is CASGTSGSWTGELFF. CDR3 bases: TGTGCCAGCGGGACTAGCGGGAGTTGGACCGGGGAGCTGTTTTTT.

This chain joins TRBV5-4 and TRBJ1-4; 10 nucleotides align to TRBD1. Unmatched junction bases numbered 11, after V lost 4 bases and J lost 8 bases. Germline CDR1 is SGHNT and CDR2 is YYREEE (reference sequence). CDR3 length: 16 amino acids. The CDR3: CASSNRDRGGGEKLFF. The DNA for the CDR3 is TGTGCCAGCAGCAACCGGGACAGGGGAGGGGGCGAAAAACTGTTTTTT.